This T cell receptor beta chain was captured in a study of CD8 T cells in Susac syndrome. Controls were age- and sex-matched healthy donors. RNA, at about 0.45 to 1 ug, was reverse transcribed with random hexamers. Via MiXCR, TCRdb re-called the immunoSEQ multiplex PCR reads, giving one row per CDR3 protein. The sample shows about 130,000 distinct CDR3 sequences, about 95% of them seen only once. The receptor was isolated from a human donor in good health. The sequenced sample consisted of CD4+ T cells from PBMCs.

The CDR3 bases are TGCAGCGTTGGGGGGGAACAGGGGGCTATAACACGAACAGATACGCAGTATTTT. Protein product: CSVGGEQGAITRTDTQYF. The chain recombines TRBV29-1 with TRBJ2-3, with 9 bases lining up with TRBD1. Germline CDR1 reads SQVTM; CDR2 reads ANQGSEA. CDR3 length: 18 amino acids. J gave up 3 bases and V 4 bases, and 17 bases lay outside the gene matches.